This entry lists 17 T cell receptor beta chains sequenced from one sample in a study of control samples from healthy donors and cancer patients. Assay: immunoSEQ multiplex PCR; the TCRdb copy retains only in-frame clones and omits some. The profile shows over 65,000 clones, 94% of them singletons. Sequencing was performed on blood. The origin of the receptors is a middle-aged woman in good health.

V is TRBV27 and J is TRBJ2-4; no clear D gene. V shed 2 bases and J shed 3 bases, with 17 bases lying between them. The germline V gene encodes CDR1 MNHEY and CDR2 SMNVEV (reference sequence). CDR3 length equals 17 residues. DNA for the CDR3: TGTGCCAGCAGTTTAAACGGTCCCCTTGGGGTCAAAAACATTCAGTACTTC. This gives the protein CASSLNGPLGVKNIQYF.

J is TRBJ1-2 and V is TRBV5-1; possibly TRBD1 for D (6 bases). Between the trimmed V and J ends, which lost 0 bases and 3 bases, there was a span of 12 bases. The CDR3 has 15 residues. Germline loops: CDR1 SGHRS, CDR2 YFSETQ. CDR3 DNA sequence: TGCGCCAGCAGCTTGGAGAGCAGGGGAGACTATGGCTACACCTTC. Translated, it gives CASSLESRGDYGYTF.

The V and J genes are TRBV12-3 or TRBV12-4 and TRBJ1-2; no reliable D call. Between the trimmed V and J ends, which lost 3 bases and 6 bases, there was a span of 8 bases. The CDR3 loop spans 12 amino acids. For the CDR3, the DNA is TGTGCCAGCAGTTTGACACTAGATGGCTACACCTTC. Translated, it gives CASSLTLDGYTF.

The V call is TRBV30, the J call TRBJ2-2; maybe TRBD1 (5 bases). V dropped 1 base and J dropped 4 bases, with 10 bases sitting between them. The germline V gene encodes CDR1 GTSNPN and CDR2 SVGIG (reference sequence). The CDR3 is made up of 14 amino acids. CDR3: CAWSEGFGTGELFF. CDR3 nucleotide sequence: TGTGCCTGGAGTGAGGGGTTTGGCACCGGGGAGCTGTTTTTT.

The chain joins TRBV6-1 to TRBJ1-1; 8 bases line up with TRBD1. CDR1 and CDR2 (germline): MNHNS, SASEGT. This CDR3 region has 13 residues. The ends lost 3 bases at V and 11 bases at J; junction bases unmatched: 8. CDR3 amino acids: CASSDPYRGMAFF. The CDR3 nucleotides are TGTGCCAGCAGTGATCCTTACAGGGGGATGGCTTTCTTT.

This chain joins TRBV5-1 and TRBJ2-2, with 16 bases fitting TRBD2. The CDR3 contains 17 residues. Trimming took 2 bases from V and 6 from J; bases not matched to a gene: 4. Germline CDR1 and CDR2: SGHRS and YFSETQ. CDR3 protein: CASSFKGLAGGAGELFF. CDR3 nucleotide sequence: TGCGCCAGCAGCTTCAAGGGACTAGCGGGAGGGGCCGGGGAGCTGTTTTTT.

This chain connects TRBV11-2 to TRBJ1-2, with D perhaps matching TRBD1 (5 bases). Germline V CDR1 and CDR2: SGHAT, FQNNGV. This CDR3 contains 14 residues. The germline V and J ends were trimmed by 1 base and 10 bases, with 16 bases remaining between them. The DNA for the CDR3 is TGTGCCAGCAGCTTAGGAGGCGGCAGGGAGGACTACACCTTC. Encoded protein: CASSLGGGREDYTF.

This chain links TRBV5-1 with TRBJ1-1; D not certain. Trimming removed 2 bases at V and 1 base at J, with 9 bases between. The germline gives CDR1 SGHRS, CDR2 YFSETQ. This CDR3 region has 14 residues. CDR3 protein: CASSFERGNTEAFF. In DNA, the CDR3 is TGCGCCAGCAGCTTCGAGCGGGGGAACACTGAAGCTTTCTTT.

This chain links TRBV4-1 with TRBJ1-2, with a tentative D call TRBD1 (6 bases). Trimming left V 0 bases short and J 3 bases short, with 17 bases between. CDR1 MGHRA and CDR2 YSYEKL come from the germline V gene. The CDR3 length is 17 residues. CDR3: CASSQDTGTGNYYGYTF. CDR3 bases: TGCGCCAGCAGCCAAGATACGGGAACAGGGAATTACTATGGCTACACCTTC.

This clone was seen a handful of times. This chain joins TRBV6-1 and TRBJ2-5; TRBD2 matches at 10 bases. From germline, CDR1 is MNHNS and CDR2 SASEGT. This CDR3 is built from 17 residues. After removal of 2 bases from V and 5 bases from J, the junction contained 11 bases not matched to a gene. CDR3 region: CASSEYRASGSLETQYF. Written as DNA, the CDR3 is TGTGCCAGCAGTGAATATAGGGCTAGCGGGAGTCTGGAGACCCAGTACTTC.

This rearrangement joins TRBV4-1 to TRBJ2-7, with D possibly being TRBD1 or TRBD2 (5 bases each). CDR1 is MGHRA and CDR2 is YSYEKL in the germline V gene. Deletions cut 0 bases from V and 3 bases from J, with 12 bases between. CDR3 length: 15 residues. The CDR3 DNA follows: TGCGCCAGCAGCCAAGATCCGGGACCCTTCTACGAGCAGTACTTC. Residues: CASSQDPGPFYEQYF.

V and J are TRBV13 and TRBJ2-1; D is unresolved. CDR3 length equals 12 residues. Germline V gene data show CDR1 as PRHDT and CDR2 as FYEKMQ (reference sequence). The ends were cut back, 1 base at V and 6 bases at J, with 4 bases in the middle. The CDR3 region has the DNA TGTGCCAGCAGCTTAGAAGGCAATGAGCAGTTCTTC. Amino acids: CASSLEGNEQFF.

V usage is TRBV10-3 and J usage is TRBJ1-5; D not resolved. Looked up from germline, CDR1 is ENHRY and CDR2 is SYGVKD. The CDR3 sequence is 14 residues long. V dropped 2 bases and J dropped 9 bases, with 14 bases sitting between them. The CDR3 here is CAISEGEVERPQHF. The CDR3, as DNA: TGTGCCATCAGTGAGGGGGAGGTGGAACGGCCCCAGCATTTT.

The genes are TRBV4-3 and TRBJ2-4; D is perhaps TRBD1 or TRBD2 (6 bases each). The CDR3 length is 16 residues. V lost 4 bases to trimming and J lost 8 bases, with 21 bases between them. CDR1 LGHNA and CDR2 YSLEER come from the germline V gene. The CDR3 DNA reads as TGCGCCAGCAGCCTTGAGGGGGGTCAGGGATTGGACATTCAGTACTTC. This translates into CASSLEGGQGLDIQYF.

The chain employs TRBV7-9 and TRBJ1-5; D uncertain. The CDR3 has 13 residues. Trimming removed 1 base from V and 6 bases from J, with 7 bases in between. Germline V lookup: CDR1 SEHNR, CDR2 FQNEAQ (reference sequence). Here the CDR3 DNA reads TGTGCCAGCAGCTTAGGGACTGGTCAGCCCCAGCATTTT. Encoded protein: CASSLGTGQPQHF.

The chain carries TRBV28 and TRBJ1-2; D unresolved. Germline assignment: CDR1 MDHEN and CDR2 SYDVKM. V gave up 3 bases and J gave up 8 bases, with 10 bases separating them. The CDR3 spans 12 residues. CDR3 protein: CASSLAGGGYTF. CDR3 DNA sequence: TGTGCCAGCAGTTTGGCCGGTGGGGGCTACACCTTC.

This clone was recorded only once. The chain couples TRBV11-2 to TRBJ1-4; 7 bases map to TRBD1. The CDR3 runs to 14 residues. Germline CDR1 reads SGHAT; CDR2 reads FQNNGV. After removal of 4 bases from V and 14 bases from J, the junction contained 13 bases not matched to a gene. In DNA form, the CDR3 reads TGTGCCAGCAGCTGGGACCCCACCGGGACAGATCTGTTTTTT. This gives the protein CASSWDPTGTDLFF.